The sequence of this T cell receptor (beta chain) was determined in a study of regulatory T cells in long-lasting Graves disease. Germline CDR1 reads MGHRA; CDR2 reads YSYEKL. The V gene lost 0 bases and the J gene lost 1 base, with 8 bases spanning the gap. This CDR3 region has 15 residues. This clonotype came up a few times. The time point denotes: newly diagnosed GD, antithyroid drugs for less than 3 months. Extracted PBMC RNA gave rise to the TCR library. American Thyroid Association guidelines defined Graves' disease diagnosis. The source of the patients was an endocrinology department in Xi'an, China. Sequencing libraries for TCR beta were prepared with iRepertoire HTBI primers and Arm-PCR of CDR3 regions. MiXCR, run by TCRdb on the multiplex PCR reads, gives a single entry per CDR3 protein. The sample holds hundreds of thousands of distinct CDR3 sequences, about 15% seen once. This same sample was also part of a study on T cells in Graves' hyperthyroidism and ophthalmopathy. As reported in that work: The primer set for the first-round RT-PCR of the TCR CDR3 was HTBI.

This clonotype was sampled from a woman in her thirties or forties with Graves disease. V and J are TRBV4-1 and TRBJ2-3; D ambiguous. The material sequenced was peripheral blood mononuclear cells (PBMCs), taken at new diagnosis, from a patient treated with antithyroid drugs. CDR3 bases: TGCGCCAGCAGCCAAGAGCGAGCAGGCACAGATACGCAGTATTTT. Amino acid sequence: CASSQERAGTDTQYF.